A single sample is the source of the 9 T cell receptor beta chains below, sequenced in a study of patients and donors after allogeneic stem cell transplantation. TCRdb reprocessed the RT-PCR reads with MiXCR, giving one entry per CDR3 protein. The sample lists 150,000 to 200,000 distinct CDR3 sequences, around 41% occurring once. Sequenced material: blood, either unsorted or a sorted T cell fraction (not recorded which). The receptors here all came from a human donor who was either an allogeneic HSCT recipient or a stem cell or donor lymphocyte infusion donor (not recorded which). It is not recorded whose cells these are; they may come from a transplant donor.

The chain recombines TRBV7-9 with TRBJ2-1, with TRBD1 matching 10 bases. Losses at the gene ends were 6 bases for V and 6 bases for J; bases not matched to a gene: 8. The CDR3 sequence is 15 residues long. Germline CDR1 is SEHNR and CDR2 is FQNEAQ (reference sequence). CDR3 region: CASSSPGQGVNEQFF. The CDR3 DNA reads TGTGCCAGCAGTTCCCCCGGACAGGGGGTCAATGAGCAGTTCTTC.

CDR3 residues: CASSVEWDREQPQHF. The CDR3 DNA is TGTGCCAGCTCGGTTGAATGGGACAGGGAACAGCCCCAGCATTTT. V and J are TRBV18 and TRBJ1-5; 9 nucleotides agree with TRBD1. Germline V gene data show CDR1 as KGHSH and CDR2 as LQKENI. The J segment lost 7 bases and the V segment lost 6 bases, leaving 10 bases of the junction unmatched. The CDR3 has 15 amino acids.

This rearrangement joins TRBV27 to TRBJ1-2; no firm D call. This CDR3 spans 11 amino acids. Trimming removed 3 bases from V and 7 bases from J, with 6 bases in between. Germline V gene lookup returns CDR1 MNHEY and CDR2 SMNVEV (reference sequence). For the CDR3, the DNA is TGTGCCAGCAGTTTCGAGGGTGGCTACACCTTC. It specifies CASSFEGGYTF.

This chain links TRBV7-2 with TRBJ2-1, with D uncertain. The CDR3 contains 17 residues. Germline CDR1 and CDR2: SGHTA and FQGNSA. The germline V and J ends were trimmed by 1 base and 5 bases, with 18 bases remaining between them. DNA for the CDR3: TGTGCCAGCAGCTTAGAAGGGCATCCCCTTTATCACAATGAGCAGTTCTTC. The encoded protein is CASSLEGHPLYHNEQFF.

This chain connects TRBV7-2 to TRBJ2-5; TRBD2 matches 7 bases. The trim removed 6 bases at V and 5 bases at J, leaving 9 bases unmatched. Germline V CDR1 and CDR2: SGHTA, FQGNSA. CDR3 length: 14 amino acids. This chain's CDR3 is CASSPLLRGETQYF. The CDR3 coding sequence is TGTGCCAGCAGTCCTTTGTTGCGGGGGGAGACCCAGTACTTC.

The chain carries TRBV5-8 and TRBJ2-5, with TRBD2 matching 9 bases. Germline assignment: CDR1 SGHTS and CDR2 YDEGEE. V trimming: 4 bases; J trimming: 4 bases; junction bases outside the gene matches: 11. This CDR3 has 16 amino acids. CDR3 DNA: TGTGCCAGCAGCCCAGGGCCAGCGGGAGGAAGAGAGACCCAGTACTTC. It codes for CASSPGPAGGRETQYF.

The chain has TRBV20-1 and TRBJ1-1, with D unclear. The CDR3 is 13 residues long. Deletions cut 4 bases from V and 1 base from J, with 10 bases between. Per the germline V gene, CDR1 is DFQATT and CDR2 is SNEGSKA (reference sequence). CDR3 sequence (DNA): TGCAGTGCTATATCTACTAGGAACACTGAAGCTTTCTTT. It yields the protein CSAISTRNTEAFF.

The chain joins TRBV28 to TRBJ2-1; no definite D call. The germline V gene encodes CDR1 MDHEN and CDR2 SYDVKM. Trimming took off 5 bases at V and 8 bases at J, with 13 bases between the two ends. This CDR3 spans 13 amino acids. The CDR3 coding sequence is TGTGCCAGCAGTCCCTCGGGTGGGGATGAGCAGTTCTTC. This sequence encodes CASSPSGGDEQFF.

In its sample, this clonotype was seen a few times. CDR3 loop: CAWSGENHWDYGYTF. DNA of the CDR3: TGTGCCTGGAGTGGAGAAAACCATTGGGACTATGGCTACACCTTC. The chain carries TRBV30 and TRBJ1-2; no clear D. Germline loops: CDR1 GTSNPN, CDR2 SVGIG (reference sequence). The CDR3 has 15 residues. Trimming took off 1 base at V and 3 bases at J, with 15 bases between the two ends. The whole variable domain, filled in from reference TRBV30 and TRBJ1-2, reads SQTIHQWPATLVQPVGSPLSLECTVEGTSNPNLYWYRQAAGRGLQLLFYSVGIGQISSEVPQNLSASRPQDRQFILSSKKLLLSDSGFYLCAWSGENHWDYGYTFGSGTRLTVV.